A selection of T cell receptor beta chains follows, all from one sample in a study of neurological immune-mediated disorders. One entry per CDR3 protein, called by TCRdb with MiXCR from the 5' RACE reads. The sample records approximately 90,000 distinct CDR3 sequences, roughly 4% being singletons. Sample: PBMCs. The receptors derive from a young woman with multiple sclerosis. Both conserved end residues are part of each CDR3. D genes are given only for firm matches. Size is stated as how often the clone was seen (once, few, many) or a class if it is expanded.

CDR3	DNA	D	size	V	J
CASSSTGWGTDTQYF	TGTGCCAGCAGCTCGACAGGGTGGGGCACAGATACGCAGTATTTT	TRBD1	many	TRBV11-3	TRBJ2-3
CASRQNRGWGSYNEQFF	TGTGCCAGCAGGCAAAACAGGGGTTGGGGCTCCTACAATGAGCAGTTCTTC	TRBD1	many	TRBV5-6	TRBJ2-1
CASSLGVTGGTEAFF	TGCGCCAGCAGCTTGGGAGTTACAGGGGGCACTGAAGCTTTCTTT	TRBD1	many	TRBV5-1	TRBJ1-1
CASSDSHSDGYTF	TGTGCCAGCAGTGACTCTCACAGTGATGGCTACACCTTC	.	many	TRBV6-4	TRBJ1-2
CASTSIGGDTQYF	TGTGCCAGCACCTCCATTGGGGGAGATACGCAGTATTTT	.	many	TRBV2	TRBJ2-3
CASTYGIAETQYF	TGTGCCAGCACGTATGGGATAGCAGAGACCCAGTACTTC	.	many	TRBV6-6	TRBJ2-5
CASSLGGNLGSPLHF	TGTGCCAGCAGTTTAGGAGGGAATCTAGGTTCACCCCTCCACTTT	.	many	TRBV12-3/TRBV12-4	TRBJ1-6
CSATGLAGAQNEQFF	TGCAGTGCGACTGGACTAGCGGGAGCCCAGAATGAGCAGTTCTTC	TRBD2	many	TRBV20-1	TRBJ2-1
CASKSKGSSYEQYF	TGTGCCAGCAAAAGTAAGGGGAGCTCCTACGAGCAGTACTTC	.	many	TRBV6-1	TRBJ2-7
CASSSEGWEGEQYF	TGCGCCAGCAGCTCTGAGGGGTGGGAAGGCGAGCAGTACTTC	.	many	TRBV5-1	TRBJ2-7